This is a list of T cell receptor beta chains from one sample in a study of T cell repertoires in cytomegalovirus infection. These receptors have no identified antigens. From the reads, TCRdb called clonotypes with MiXCR, one entry per CDR3 protein. The repertoire consists of some 920,000 distinct CDR3 sequences, with less than 40% occurring once and the leading ten covering more than 13%. The specimen was cultured CD8+ T cells from PBMCs, collected from culture after CMV antigen stimulation. Receptors originate from a human donor in good health (CMV status not recorded). Some clones in this sample may be carry-over from other donors' samples. Each CDR3 is given with its conserved first and last residue. D genes are given only for firm matches. Clone size is stated in some rows and not others, as once, few, many or a class when expanded.

j_call clone_size v_call d_call cdr3_aa cdr3_nt
TRBJ1-2 few TRBV7-9 . CASSLGVTGPPTNYGYTF TGTGCCAGCAGCTTAGGTGTTACGGGTCCTCCAACTAACTATGGCTACACCTTC
TRBJ2-1 . TRBV27 TRBD2 CASSLWTSGGNQYNEQFF TGTGCCAGCAGTTTATGGACTAGCGGGGGGAATCAGTACAATGAGCAGTTCTTC
TRBJ2-7 many TRBV7-2 TRBD1 CASTPGTGAHEQYF TGTGCCAGCACCCCGGGGACAGGGGCCCACGAGCAGTACTTC
TRBJ2-2 . TRBV9 . CASSGGAEELFF TGTGCCAGCAGCGGAGGGGCGGAGGAGCTGTTTTTT
TRBJ2-1 . TRBV14 TRBD2 CASSQDWGLAYEQFF TGTGCCAGCAGCCAAGATTGGGGACTAGCCTATGAGCAGTTCTTC
TRBJ1-1 . TRBV29-1 . CSVTTVMNTEAFF TGCAGCGTTACGACAGTCATGAACACTGAAGCTTTCTTT
TRBJ1-2 . TRBV3-1 TRBD1 CASSRPWDRENGYTF TGTGCCAGCAGCCGCCCCTGGGACAGGGAGAATGGCTACACCTTC
TRBJ1-4 once TRBV20-1 TRBD1 CSARDYRGSNEKLFF TGCAGTGCTAGAGACTACAGGGGTTCAAATGAAAAACTGTTTTTT
TRBJ1-1 . TRBV20-1 TRBD1 CSARDRSNTEAFF TGCAGTGCGAGGGACAGGTCGAACACTGAAGCTTTCTTT
TRBJ1-5 many TRBV6-1 . CASSDSYSNQPQHF TGTGCCAGCAGTGACAGCTATAGCAATCAGCCCCAGCATTTT
TRBJ1-2 many TRBV7-9 . CASSLGRNYGYTF TGTGCCAGCAGCCTAGGGCGCAACTATGGCTACACCTTC
TRBJ2-7 . TRBV29-1 TRBD1 CSVEDLTGGPYEQYF TGCAGCGTTGAAGACCTGACAGGGGGCCCCTACGAGCAGTACTTC
TRBJ2-1 . TRBV7-9 . CASSQVGTSSYNEQFF TGTGCCAGCAGCCAAGTGGGGACAAGCTCCTACAATGAGCAGTTCTTC
TRBJ1-1 few TRBV27 . CASSRTALNTEAFF TGTGCCAGCAGTCGGACGGCCTTGAACACTGAAGCTTTCTTT
TRBJ1-2 many TRBV5-6 . CASSLGERGYGYTF TGTGCCAGCAGCTTGGGGGAACGAGGCTATGGCTACACCTTC
TRBJ1-3 . TRBV12-3/TRBV12-4 . CASTPNGGPGNTIYF TGTGCCAGCACCCCGAATGGGGGGCCTGGAAACACCATATATTTT
TRBJ2-5 . TRBV7-6 . CASSLVREQVQETQYF TGTGCCAGCAGCTTAGTAAGGGAGCAGGTGCAAGAGACCCAGTACTTC
TRBJ1-6 few TRBV27 TRBD1 CASSLSRTGGYNSPLHF TGTGCCAGCAGTTTATCTAGGACAGGGGGATATAATTCACCCCTCCACTTT
TRBJ1-4 few TRBV20-1 . CSAPTEGGGKLFF TGCAGTGCCCCCACGGAGGGTGGTGGAAAACTGTTTTTT
TRBJ2-3 few TRBV7-9 TRBD1 CASSFGQGVREDTQYF TGTGCCAGCAGCTTCGGACAGGGGGTGAGAGAAGATACGCAGTATTTT
TRBJ1-1 . TRBV7-6 . CASSPGPGTSTEVFF TGTGCCAGCAGCCCGGGGCCAGGGACGAGCACTGAAGTTTTCTTT
TRBJ1-2 many TRBV28 . CASSLATKGNYGYTF TGTGCCAGCAGTTTAGCCACGAAGGGGAATTATGGCTACACCTTC
TRBJ2-3 . TRBV4-2 . CASSQVFRDTDTQYF TGTGCCAGCAGCCAAGTGTTCCGGGACACAGATACGCAGTATTTT
TRBJ2-1 . TRBV27 TRBD1 CASSPSPGTAYNEQFF TGTGCCAGCAGTCCATCCCCCGGGACAGCGTACAATGAGCAGTTCTTC
TRBJ1-2 . TRBV14 TRBD1 CASSQVGQGALSLYGYTF TGTGCCAGCAGCCAAGTCGGACAGGGGGCTCTATCCCTTTATGGCTACACCTTC
TRBJ1-1 . TRBV7-6 . CASSLARDKEAFF TGTGCCAGCAGCTTAGCCAGGGATAAAGAAGCTTTCTTT
TRBJ1-1 . TRBV4-2 . CASSQDLRGTEAFF TGTGCCAGCAGCCAAGACCTCAGGGGCACTGAAGCTTTCTTT
TRBJ2-1 few TRBV5-6 . CASSTGHYNEQFF TGTGCCAGCAGCACCGGGCATTACAATGAGCAGTTCTTC
TRBJ2-1 . TRBV12-3/TRBV12-4 . CANSFSPTPKWYEQFF TGTGCCAACAGTTTCTCGCCTACACCTAAGTGGTATGAGCAGTTCTTC
TRBJ1-4 . TRBV5-5 . CASSSGGGYEKLFF TGTGCCAGCAGCTCGGGGGGCGGCTATGAAAAACTGTTTTTT
TRBJ1-5 . TRBV6-8 . CASAPRGSGNQPQHF TGTGCCAGCGCACCGAGGGGTTCGGGCAATCAGCCCCAGCATTTT
TRBJ1-1 . TRBV12-5 . CASGLPGGEAFF TGTGCTAGTGGTTTGCCCGGTGGAGAAGCTTTCTTT
TRBJ2-1 . TRBV13 TRBD2 CASSLGLGGGYEQFF TGTGCCAGCAGCTTAGGCCTCGGCGGGGGGTACGAGCAGTTCTTC
TRBJ1-1 many TRBV7-8 . CASSPPLNTEAFF TGTGCCAGCAGCCCTCCTCTGAACACTGAAGCTTTCTTT
TRBJ1-5 many TRBV12-3/TRBV12-4 . CASSSDRAMNQPQHF TGTGCCAGCAGCTCGGATCGGGCCATGAATCAGCCCCAGCATTTT
TRBJ1-5 . TRBV9 TRBD1 CASSGAAGGQPQHF TGTGCCAGCAGCGGCGCGGCAGGGGGTCAGCCCCAGCATTTT
TRBJ1-1 . TRBV6-5 . CASSRSGVTEAFF TGTGCCAGCAGCCGTTCGGGGGTCACTGAAGCTTTCTTT
TRBJ1-2 . TRBV27 . CASSLSWGNYGYTF TGTGCCAGCAGTTTATCTTGGGGGAACTATGGCTACACCTTC
TRBJ2-7 . TRBV10-3 TRBD2 CAIRTSGDEQYF TGTGCCATCAGGACTAGCGGGGATGAGCAGTACTTC
TRBJ1-3 . TRBV13 TRBD1 CASSLDKGALAGNTIYF TGTGCCAGCAGCTTAGACAAGGGGGCCTTGGCAGGAAACACCATATATTTT
TRBJ2-1 few TRBV15 . CATSRDGQGSNEQFF TGTGCCACCAGCAGAGATGGCCAGGGCAGCAATGAGCAGTTCTTC
TRBJ2-3 few TRBV7-9 . CASSLDPQGSDTQYF TGTGCCAGCAGCTTAGATCCGCAGGGCTCAGATACGCAGTATTTT
TRBJ2-3 . TRBV28 TRBD1 CASRFGGQGWTDTQYF TGTGCCAGCAGGTTTGGGGGACAGGGGTGGACAGATACGCAGTATTTT
TRBJ1-4 . TRBV14 TRBD1 CASSQDSGTGNEKLFF TGTGCCAGCAGCCAAGATTCCGGGACAGGGAATGAAAAACTGTTTTTT
TRBJ2-2 few TRBV7-6 . CASSLAGGPLPGELFF TGTGCCAGCAGCTTAGCAGGGGGGCCCCTCCCCGGGGAGCTGTTTTTT
TRBJ2-1 many TRBV11-2 . CASSLRWGSYNEQFF TGTGCCAGCAGCTTACGGTGGGGCTCCTACAATGAGCAGTTCTTC
TRBJ1-4 . TRBV19 . CASRLRGGNEKLFF TGTGCCAGTAGACTCAGGGGCGGGAATGAAAAACTGTTTTTT
TRBJ1-3 . TRBV20-1 . CSATPAVRDSGNTIYF TGCAGTGCCACCCCGGCTGTTAGGGACTCTGGAAACACCATATATTTT
TRBJ2-4 few TRBV7-9 . CASSPSGSQNIQYF TGTGCCAGCAGCCCCTCGGGGTCCCAGAACATTCAGTACTTC
TRBJ2-2 . TRBV15 . CATSRALGMTGELFF TGTGCCACCAGCAGAGCATTAGGAATGACCGGGGAGCTGTTTTTT
TRBJ1-2 . TRBV9 . CASSLRTEGGYGYTF TGTGCCAGCAGCCTTCGGACAGAGGGGGGCTATGGCTACACCTTC
TRBJ1-2 few TRBV7-4 . CASSSTRGADYGYTF TGTGCCAGCAGCTCAACGAGGGGCGCGGACTATGGCTACACCTTC
TRBJ2-2 . TRBV12-5 . CASGLVTGRTGELFF TGTGCTAGTGGTTTGGTAACAGGGAGAACCGGGGAGCTGTTTTTT
TRBJ2-7 few TRBV7-6 . CASSFGGSLSSYEQYF TGTGCCAGCAGCTTTGGGGGGTCTCTCTCCTCCTACGAGCAGTACTTC